This entry concerns a single T cell receptor (beta chain). Its antigen is not yet known. Qualities for individual bases were not recorded, and no much larger clone is one base off. The data derive from a study of cytomegalovirus exposure and HLA in healthy donors (dated by TCRdb to the late 2010s). At the level of the whole study: In an earlier analysis of 587 of the donors, 276 Gb of sequence data and roughly 100 million unique TCR beta sequences from 180 million or so T cells were reported. The number of donors typed differed by locus, with roughly 620-630 for A, B, C, DRB1 and DQB1, more than 500 for DQA1, about 610 for DPA1, and 450 to 480 for DPB1. Donor age, sex, ethnicity and CMV serostatus were collected together with the repertoire data. A handful of DR-DQ haplotypes were handled as single units for association and clustering because linkage in the cohort was strong. Genome-wide SNP genotypes for about 55% of the roughly 670 donors were used in a later genetic analysis, which treated that subset as a discovery cohort. Every discovery cohort repertoire had been produced on one sequencing platform. The later analysis used no new phenotypic data to find candidate immune exposures, relying instead on TCR beta sequences and their occurrence across donors. To study patterns of TCR occurrence, a later analysis re-analyzed previously published TCR beta repertoires from around 700 donors and added high-resolution HLA genotyping. Besides the first cohort of roughly 700 subjects, a separate validation cohort made up of around 120 different subjects was used. The study aimed to test whether cataloging public T cell receptors could reveal signatures of past pathogen exposure. To predict cytomegalovirus infection status, the study brought together high-throughput TCR immunosequencing, statistical association of individual TCRs with disease status, and machine learning. Among around 400 genotyped donors of the cohort, an average of around 250,000 unique TCR beta nucleotide sequences was sequenced per donor, of which about 18% were non-productive. HLA typing covered class I and class II loci at four-digit resolution. Roughly 310 gigabases of sequencing data and 78 million or so unique TCR sequences were included in an early release covering under 650 HLA-typed donors. The T cell repertoires of 700 or so subjects were profiled by immunosequencing and related to cytomegalovirus serostatus. The genetic ancestry cluster associated with self-reported Caucasian donors included approximately 85% of the 300 to 400 genotyped donors. An earlier analysis of 500 to 750 of the donors applied high-throughput TCR beta sequencing to assess whether each TCR beta V gene segment acted as functional or pseudogenic.

Library generation was performed with the immunoSEQ multiplex PCR assay. A mixture of 60 forward primers for TCR Vbeta segments and 13 reverse primers for TCR Jbeta segments was used in the multiplex PCR. A multiplex PCR assay on genomic DNA amplified the CDR3 region of rearranged TCR beta genes. The amplified TCR beta libraries were sequenced on the Illumina HiSeq System as 87-base-pair reads. As for the authors' bioinformatics: In a later analysis, roughly 80 million unique TCR beta chains were counted across the 666 repertoires, and approximately 9.9 million of these chains were shared by at least two donors. Raw reads were error-corrected and collapsed into unique sequences with a nearest-neighbor algorithm that merged closely related sequences to remove PCR and sequencing errors. CDR3 sequences were aligned to IMGT reference sequences to assign V, D and J gene segments. For a sequence to be retained, a match of at least six nucleotides to both a V gene segment and a J gene segment was required. Rearrangements were classified as productive when the CDR3 lacked stop codons and remained in frame with V and J, and all other rearrangements were classified as non-productive. CDR3 was defined according to IMGT convention as the region running from the second conserved V-encoded cysteine to the conserved J-encoded phenylalanine. In an earlier analysis of approximately 500 of the donors, sequences lacking an unambiguous match to a single V gene segment were excluded. An earlier analysis of just under 600 of the donors called V segments functional above 56.7% productive rearrangements and segregating when the between-donor standard deviation exceeded 5%. A statistical classification framework was developed to diagnose cytomegalovirus status using the catalog of TCR beta chain sequences. In a later analysis, TCR nucleotide sequences were compared against IMGT/GENE-DB human TR gene sequences so that V and J genes could be assigned. A later analysis assigned CDR3 sequences and most-parsimonious VDJ recombination scenarios with the TCRdist pipeline. A later analysis defined each TCR beta chain by its CDR3 amino acid sequence plus V-gene family, and excluded reads lacking a unique V-gene family. A later analysis removed over 500 highly shared, low-generation-probability nucleotide sequences to deal with suspected cross-contamination and a sequencing artifact. In a later analysis, a clonal expansion index for each public chain was calculated from normalized within-repertoire ranks of inferred template counts. In a later analysis, generation probabilities were computed with a VDJ recombination model fitted to out-of-frame rearrangements, and the resulting probabilities were checked against IGoR. A later analysis scored TCR-TCR, TCR-HLA and TCR-CMV co-occurrence with hypergeometric tests, applying a repertoire-size bias correction to TCR pairs. To estimate false discovery rates, a later analysis permuted the HLA or CMV assignments 20 times. In a later analysis, co-occurring TCRs were grouped using DBSCAN, and TCRdist sequence similarity was added for clustering within HLA-allele-positive subsets. Co-occurrence clustering excluded repertoires with fewer than 30,000 or more than 120,000 public chains, plus five with anomalous nucleotide sharing. This is the immuneACCESS table as TCRdb keeps it, with only in-frame sequences that have V and J called. A part of the clones is gone; compared with another copy, unresolved V genes explain less than half, and the rest is unexplained. V and J calls and clone size are copied from that table; D and trimming were computed from the DNA. The sample includes around 100,000 clones, with 84% observed a single time. In total, the top ten clones hold around 1.9% of the sample.

V lost 1 base and J lost 5 bases; the stretch between them is 12 bases long. From cysteine to phenylalanine, the CDR3 is 14 amino acids long. The only DNA kept is the CDR3, 42 bases in frame from the first base. CDR1 and CDR2 (SGHTS, YDEGEE) derive from the germline V gene. The cohort comprised around 700 healthy bone marrow donors. At the time of sampling, all cohort members were nominally healthy, though unrecorded immune exposures were likely present. The donor was CMV seronegative and belonged to the group of around 400 seronegative cohort members. Each donor provided a peripheral blood sample, and peripheral blood mononuclear cells were used for TCR beta sequencing. Genomic DNA extraction from the blood cell samples was performed with the Qiagen DNeasy Blood Extraction Kit. Findings and caveats that apply to the study as a whole: A further reported finding was that TCR beta sequences accurately predicted the HLA-A and HLA-B alleles for most subjects in the first cohort. The classifier was reported to diagnose cytomegalovirus status with high specificity and sensitivity in both the original and validation cohorts. It was suggested by the authors that the approach could potentially be generalized to other disease states and immunological phenotypes. Three of the identified cytomegalovirus-associated TCR beta chains were confirmed in vitro to be specific for cytomegalovirus antigens. Because HLA typing was missing for some donors at each locus, association tests included only the typed subset. Because the 87-base-pair reads could not distinguish some IMGT-functional V segments, including TRBV6-2 and TRBV6-3, those segments were excluded. A cluster of highly shared sequence variants was judged likely to represent a technical artifact of the sequencing pipeline. The study gave a list of 150 to 200 TCR beta chains associated with cytomegalovirus. This cohort had only TCR beta chains sequenced, and the lack of alpha or paired-chain data limited which features could be detected. Because counts were too low, roughly 16 rarely observed V segments, including chromosome 9 orphons, were left out of the earlier analysis of some 640 of the donors. Linkage disequilibrium might explain the correlated functional status among segregating V segments, but an unknown experimental factor could not be excluded. In a later analysis, several top co-occurrence clusters were reported to appear linked to parvovirus B19, influenza, CMV and Epstein-Barr virus. According to a later genetic analysis, donors in an Asian-associated ancestry cluster had fewer N-insertions in productive TCRs than the roughly 700-donor mean. An association between a missense DCLRE1C variant and V-gene and J-gene trimming of TCR beta chains was found in a later genetic analysis and replicated in an independent cohort. At a false discovery rate of 0.05, a later analysis linked 15,000 to 20,000 TCR beta sequences to specific HLA alleles. According to a later analysis, most CMV-associated TCR beta chains appeared to be HLA-restricted, and the HLA associations seemed to be driven largely by CMV exposure. Most TCR sequences were observed very rarely across donors, whereas some public TCRs were present in many individuals. Immune exposure information for the cohort was limited to CMV serostatus. Roughly uniform sequencing depth across donors was assumed in presence/absence analyses, although this assumption may not hold. A later analysis found that HLA-associated TCR beta chains were more clonally expanded and had lower generation probabilities than equally common non-associated chains. Strong co-occurrence of HLA alleles, especially DR and DQ, made assigning TCR associations to individual alleles difficult. In a later analysis, TCR association rates were found to vary across HLA loci, with the most associated TCRs seen for DRB1 alleles and the fewest for HLA-C alleles. An earlier analysis of 587 of the donors showed that most TCR beta V segments appeared in productive rearrangements either about 87% or about 30% of the time, which broadly matched IMGT annotations.

Input material: PBMCs. The receptor chain draws on TRBV5-8 and TRBJ1-1; no D segment can be confidently identified. This TCR came from a man aged 18-30 years in good health and CMV-seronegative. The CDR3 in this case is CASSLYAKRTEAFF. The nucleotide sequence reads TGTGCCAGCAGCTTGTACGCGAAACGGACTGAAGCTTTCTTT.